Listed below are T cell receptor beta chains from one sample, sequenced in a study of blood T cell repertoires in COVID-19. The data were produced by immunoSEQ multiplex PCR, yet TCRdb's version contains in-frame clones alone and is incomplete. The profile shows 300,000 to 400,000 clones, 87% of them singletons. Specimen: peripheral blood. The receptor set was obtained from a woman between 50 and 59 years old with COVID-19, enrolled during active disease. Both conserved end residues are part of each CDR3. D genes are given only for firm matches. Expanded clones are given a class, and other clones once, few, many or no size at all.

d_gene,v_gene,abundance,j_gene,CDR3nt,CDR3aa
TRBD1,TRBV15,.,TRBJ1-5,TGTGCCACCAGCGTAAGCCAGGGGGATCAGCCCCAGCATTTT,CATSVSQGDQPQHF
.,TRBV29-1,.,TRBJ1-6,TGCAGCGTAGATCGTGGGCCTCCAAAAGCCACCTCCTATAATTCACCCCTCCACTTT,CSVDRGPPKATSYNSPLHF
TRBD2,TRBV11-2,.,TRBJ2-1,TGTGCCAGCAGCCAACTAGCGGGGTGGGTTGATGAGCAGTTCTTC,CASSQLAGWVDEQFF
TRBD2,TRBV19,.,TRBJ2-1,TGTGCCAGCACTAGCGGGGCACTATTCCGTAACAATGAGCAGTTCTTC,CASTSGALFRNNEQFF
TRBD2,TRBV30,.,TRBJ2-1,TGTGCCTGGAGGGGGACTAGCGGGAGGGCCCCGAGCTCCTACAATGAGCAGTTCTTC,CAWRGTSGRAPSSYNEQFF
.,TRBV19,once,TRBJ1-5,TGTGCCAGCAGCAGACTCGGACAGAGCAATCAGCCCCAGCATTTT,CASSRLGQSNQPQHF
.,TRBV7-6,.,TRBJ1-1,TGTGCCAGCAGCCTACGCAGGGGTACCTATAACACTGAAGCTTTCTTT,CASSLRRGTYNTEAFF
TRBD1,TRBV7-8,.,TRBJ1-3,TGTGCCAGCAGCCCAGGGACAGGGGTCGGAAACACCATATATTTT,CASSPGTGVGNTIYF
.,TRBV6-5,.,TRBJ1-1,TGTGCCAGCAGGATGCGGAGGGGCGGTATCACTGAAGCTTTCTTT,CASRMRRGGITEAFF
TRBD1,TRBV3-1/TRBV3-2,.,TRBJ1-1,TGTGCCAGCAGCCCGGGACAGGGGTGGGCTGAAGCTTTCTTT,CASSPGQGWAEAFF
TRBD1,TRBV19,.,TRBJ2-5,TGTGCCAGTCGAGGACAGGCGCACCAAGAGACCCAGTACTTC,CASRGQAHQETQYF
.,TRBV7-9,.,TRBJ1-4,TGTGCCAGCAGCCCCGGACAGACAACTAATGAAAAACTGTTTTTT,CASSPGQTTNEKLFF
.,TRBV5-6,.,TRBJ2-3,TGTGCCAGCAGCTTGGCAGTCACGCAGTATTTT,CASSLAVTQYF
.,TRBV19,few,TRBJ1-5,TGTGCCAGTAATCCCCGCGGGGTAGGAAATCAGCCCCAGCATTTT,CASNPRGVGNQPQHF
TRBD2,TRBV7-9,.,TRBJ2-7,TGTGCCAGCAGCCCCGGACTAGTTTACGAGCAGTACTTC,CASSPGLVYEQYF
.,TRBV30,.,TRBJ1-5,TGTGCCTGGAGTGTAAGGGGCGGTCAGCCCCAGCATTTT,CAWSVRGGQPQHF
.,TRBV6-5,.,TRBJ1-2,TGTGCCACCCCCCCCTACAGGGAAGCTAACTATGGCTACACCTTC,CATPPYREANYGYTF
.,TRBV6-6,once,TRBJ2-3,TGTGCCAGCAGTTACTATCAGGGAGATACGCAGTATTTT,CASSYYQGDTQYF
TRBD2,TRBV7-2,.,TRBJ2-3,TGTGCCAGCAGCAACGGACTAGCGGTGGGCACAGATACGCAGTATTTT,CASSNGLAVGTDTQYF
TRBD2,TRBV2,many,TRBJ2-3,TGTGCCAGCAGTGAAATACGCGGGAGGCGCCCTAGCACAGATACGCAGTATTTT,CASSEIRGRRPSTDTQYF
TRBD2,TRBV18,.,TRBJ2-3,TGTGCCAGCTCACCGCCCCCTAGCGGGAGGGCCACAGATACGCAGTATTTT,CASSPPPSGRATDTQYF
TRBD2,TRBV2,.,TRBJ2-5,TGTGCCAGCAGCGCCTGGACTAGCGGGAGGAAAGAGACCCAGTACTTC,CASSAWTSGRKETQYF
.,TRBV30,once,TRBJ1-4,TGTGCCTGGAACAGGAATGAAAAACTGTTTTTT,CAWNRNEKLFF
TRBD2,TRBV2,once,TRBJ2-2,TGTGCCAGCAGACCCGGACTAGCCACCGGGGAGCTGTTTTTT,CASRPGLATGELFF
TRBD1,TRBV12-5,.,TRBJ2-7,TGTGCTAGTGGTTGGAATCCGGGACAGGGGGCTTACGAGCAGTACTTC,CASGWNPGQGAYEQYF
.,TRBV5-1,.,TRBJ1-3,TGCGCCAGCAGCCGAGACACGTCTGGAAACACCATATATTTT,CASSRDTSGNTIYF
.,TRBV2,.,TRBJ2-7,TGTGCCAGCAGGCCCGTGAGGGGGTCCGGGTACGAGCAGTACTTC,CASRPVRGSGYEQYF
.,TRBV5-8,.,TRBJ2-3,TGTGCCAGCAGTTATTCCACAGATACGCAGTATTTT,CASSYSTDTQYF
.,TRBV28,.,TRBJ2-7,TGTGCCAGCAGTTTAGAGGCCTACGAGCAGTACTTC,CASSLEAYEQYF
TRBD2,TRBV6-5,.,TRBJ2-7,TGTGCCAGCAGTCGTACTAGCGGGGACTCCTACGAGCAGTACTTC,CASSRTSGDSYEQYF
TRBD1,TRBV19,.,TRBJ2-7,TGTGCCAGTAGGCCGGGACAGGGCTTCCACGAGCAGTACTTC,CASRPGQGFHEQYF
.,TRBV25-1,.,TRBJ1-3,TGTGCCAGCAGTGAATGGGGCAGGGTTGGAAACACCATATATTTT,CASSEWGRVGNTIYF
TRBD2,TRBV7-7,.,TRBJ2-2,TGTGCCAGCAGTGCTAGCGGGAGTAATACCGGGGAGCTGTTTTTT,CASSASGSNTGELFF
TRBD1,TRBV30,.,TRBJ1-1,TGTGCCTGCCCGACAGGGATCACTGAAGCTTTCTTT,CACPTGITEAFF
.,TRBV27,.,TRBJ2-7,TGTGCCAGCAGTTACCGGGACTCCCATAAAAGGCAGTACTTC,CASSYRDSHKRQYF
TRBD1,TRBV9,.,TRBJ2-2,TGTGCCAGCAGCTCCCGGACAGGGGGCACCACCGGGGAGCTGTTTTTT,CASSSRTGGTTGELFF
.,TRBV6-2/TRBV6-3,.,TRBJ1-1,TGTGCCAGCAGTCGGCCTCGGGGGACTGAAGCTTTCTTT,CASSRPRGTEAFF
TRBD2,TRBV4-1,.,TRBJ2-1,TGCGCCAGCAGCCAAGAAGGACTAGCGGGAGTCTACAATGAGCAGTTCTTC,CASSQEGLAGVYNEQFF
.,TRBV6-6,.,TRBJ1-5,TGTGCCAGCACGGGAGAGGATCCGAATCAGCCCCAGCATTTT,CASTGEDPNQPQHF
TRBD2,TRBV7-3,.,TRBJ2-5,TGTGCCAGCAGCCCCGGGGGTTTAGCGGGAGGGGTAGGGAGGGAGACCCAGTACTTC,CASSPGGLAGGVGRETQYF
TRBD2,TRBV5-1,.,TRBJ2-1,TGCGCCAGCAGCTGGGGACTAGCGGGTCAAAAGGGCTTGAACAATGAGCAGTTCTTC,CASSWGLAGQKGLNNEQFF
.,TRBV6-5,.,TRBJ1-2,TGTGCCAGCAGTACGGATTTGGGGGCGGGCGGCTACACCTTC,CASSTDLGAGGYTF
TRBD2,TRBV15,.,TRBJ2-1,TGTGCCACCAGCAGAGAAGGAGCTGCTAGCGGCCCCAGTGAGCAGTTCTTC,CATSREGAASGPSEQFF
.,TRBV5-1,.,TRBJ1-2,TGCGCCAGCAGCTTGGCCGTCGGGGGAATGGTGAACTATGGCTACACCTTC,CASSLAVGGMVNYGYTF
TRBD1,TRBV5-1,.,TRBJ2-1,TGCGCCAGCAGCGGCGGACAGGTCCTTATAGAGCAGTTCTTC,CASSGGQVLIEQFF
.,TRBV19,.,TRBJ1-3,TGTGCCAGTAGATCTGACAGCTCTGGAAACACCATATATTTT,CASRSDSSGNTIYF
TRBD2,TRBV5-1,.,TRBJ2-7,TGCGCCAGCAGCATAGGACTAGCGGGCCTAAGCTCCTACGAGCAGTACTTC,CASSIGLAGLSSYEQYF
.,TRBV6-5,.,TRBJ2-7,TGTGCCAGCGACAGGCGTTTGGACTCCTACGAGCAGTACTTC,CASDRRLDSYEQYF
TRBD2,TRBV19,.,TRBJ2-1,TGTGCCAGTAGCACCGGGACTAGCGGTATTCTTGAGCAGTTCTTC,CASSTGTSGILEQFF
.,TRBV9,.,TRBJ2-1,TGTGCCAGCAGCGTAGGGAGGGGTTACAATGAGCAGTTCTTC,CASSVGRGYNEQFF
.,TRBV7-3,.,TRBJ2-6,TGTGCCAGCAGCCCCCAAGGACAGTTTTTCCCTGGGGCCAACGTCCTGACTTTC,CASSPQGQFFPGANVLTF
.,TRBV4-1,.,TRBJ2-5,TGCGCCAGCAGCCAGGGTCAGGGGGGTGTCGAGACCCAGTACTTC,CASSQGQGGVETQYF
.,TRBV7-2,.,TRBJ1-2,TGTGCCAGCAGCCGCGGCGGTACTCCCTATGGCTACACCTTC,CASSRGGTPYGYTF
TRBD1,TRBV3-1/TRBV3-2,once,TRBJ2-1,TGTGCCAGCAGCTCAAACAGGGGTTTAACCTACAATGAGCAGTTCTTC,CASSSNRGLTYNEQFF